This T cell receptor beta chain is from a study of blood T cell repertoires in COVID-19. Study in general: Samples came from the United States, Italy and Spain, spanning acute and convalescent COVID-19.

The V end lost 0 bases, the J end lost 5 bases, and 11 bases lay between the germline ends. From germline, CDR1 is SQVTM and CDR2 ANQGSEA. The CDR3 extends over 13 amino acids. Authors' processing steps: Amplified reference gene primers provided the basis for estimating nucleated cell counts. Sequencing used immunoSEQ multiplex PCR; TCRdb keeps in-frame clones, though not all of them. Clonal size and the V and J genes are those of that table, whereas D and trimming came from the DNA. The profile shows nearly 100,000 clones, 70% to 85% of them singletons. The gene calls are TRBV29-1 and TRBJ2-7; D is unclear. Sequenced input: peripheral blood. This TCR was recovered from a woman between 55 and 75 years old with acute or convalescent COVID-19. Here the CDR3 DNA reads TGCAGCGTTGAAGAACCGGGTCTGAACGAGCAGTACTTC. Amino acids: CSVEEPGLNEQYF.